Listed below are T cell receptor beta chains from one sample, sequenced in a study of PD-1 blockade in mismatch repair-deficient tumors. Generated by immunoSEQ multiplex PCR, the TCRdb table keeps only in-frame clones and is missing some. The sample contains over 100,000 clones, around 80% of which appear only once. Sequencing was performed on peripheral blood, taken around 60 weeks after starting pembrolizumab. Source of these receptors: an adult with mismatch repair-deficient cancer. Each CDR3 is given with its conserved first and last residue. A D gene is named only where the DNA matches it firmly.

j_call d_call v_call cdr3_aa
TRBJ2-2 . TRBV6-1 CASRERTGELFF
TRBJ2-5 TRBD2 TRBV5-1 CASSVGYSGGIQETQYF
TRBJ2-3 . TRBV20-1 CSARERDTQYF
TRBJ2-3 TRBD2 TRBV4-2 CASSQAELAGEDTQYF
TRBJ2-1 TRBD2 TRBV15 CATKRLAGGVDEQFF
TRBJ2-1 TRBD1 TRBV27 CASTPTGTGFRSEQFF
TRBJ2-7 TRBD1 TRBV15 CATSRGYQGQSYEQYF
TRBJ1-5 . TRBV19 CASSIGGNDQPQHF
TRBJ2-3 TRBD2 TRBV7-9 CASSRSWGGGTDTQYF
TRBJ2-3 . TRBV27 CASNPRGVDTQYF
TRBJ2-7 TRBD2 TRBV15 CATSNLAGVFSYEQYF
TRBJ2-7 . TRBV6-1 CASSEVAWEQYF
TRBJ1-5 . TRBV7-2 CASSLASNQPQHF
TRBJ2-7 . TRBV5-6 CASSFNYEQYF
TRBJ1-4 TRBD1 TRBV11-2 CASSWSAGTVNEKLFF
TRBJ2-5 . TRBV29-1 CSVELQETQYF
TRBJ2-7 . TRBV7-3 CASIAETRGEQYF
TRBJ1-1 . TRBV5-1 CASSLVGQGDEAFF
TRBJ2-1 TRBD2 TRBV7-3 CASSPNSGLRVNEQFF
TRBJ2-3 TRBD2 TRBV7-9 CASSSILAGVGDTQYF
TRBJ1-5 . TRBV19 CASREGLSNQPQHF
TRBJ1-1 . TRBV19 CASSMGVARMNTEAFF
TRBJ1-2 . TRBV10-3 CAISVGTQGNYGYTF
TRBJ2-2 TRBD1 TRBV5-1 CASGGVPDRGLSGELFF
TRBJ1-3 . TRBV30 CAWRVPSGNTIYF
TRBJ1-5 . TRBV27 CASSLRDKSSNQPQHF
TRBJ2-2 . TRBV5-8 CASSLGSRWNTGELFF
TRBJ2-7 . TRBV6-5 CASTQGRVYEQYF
TRBJ1-4 . TRBV7-9 CARGGSDNEKLFF
TRBJ2-7 . TRBV18 CASSPTGHNLYEQYF
TRBJ2-1 . TRBV7-3 CASSPTADYNEQFF
TRBJ1-2 . TRBV7-9 CASSLGKSNYGYTF
TRBJ2-7 . TRBV2 CASSAGGTLGQYF
TRBJ2-1 TRBD2 TRBV10-3 CAISPTSGSEQFF
TRBJ2-7 . TRBV5-6 CASSPDIGEQYF
TRBJ2-5 TRBD2 TRBV30 CAWSDYRTSGKETQYF
TRBJ2-7 TRBD1 TRBV5-1 CASSLEQGAPREQYF
TRBJ1-5 TRBD1 TRBV19 CASGDRGREGSNQPQHF